These 30 T cell receptor beta chains share one sample of origin, sequenced in a study of T-cell memory formation after mild COVID-19. TCRdb re-analysed the 5' RACE reads in MiXCR, keeping a single row per CDR3 protein. Of 150,000 to 200,000 distinct CDR3 sequences in the sample, about 9.9% were seen once. What was sequenced was PBMCs or a T cell subset sorted from them (not recorded which). The origin of the receptors is a man in his late teens or twenties who had mild COVID-19 (a few samples of this study predate the infection). Cell type and time point are not known.

This clonotype came up a few times. J is TRBJ1-2 and V is TRBV19; D ambiguous. Germline assignment: CDR1 LNHDA and CDR2 SQIVND (reference sequence). The V gene lost 1 base and the J gene lost 6 bases, with 9 bases spanning the gap. This CDR3 comprises 13 residues. CDR3 region: CASSIVGRHGYTF. The CDR3 DNA sequence: TGTGCCAGTAGTATAGTGGGGAGACATGGCTACACCTTC. The variable domain in full, with the rest retrieved from reference TRBV19 and TRBJ1-2, is DGGITQSPKYLFRKEGQNVTLSCEQNLNHDAMYWYRQDPGQGLRLIYYSQIVNDFQKGDIAEGYSVSREKKESFPLTVTSAQKNPTAFYLCASSIVGRHGYTFGSGTRLTVV.

The chain employs TRBV19 and TRBJ2-5, with 7 bases fitting TRBD1. The V gene end was trimmed by 3 bases and the J gene end by 2 bases; junction bases not matched to a gene: 3. Germline V gene lookup returns CDR1 LNHDA and CDR2 SQIVND (reference sequence). The CDR3 contains 14 residues. DNA of the CDR3: TGTGCCAGTAGTATCTGGGACAGACAAGAGACCCAGTACTTC. This gives the protein CASSIWDRQETQYF. Variable domain in full (rest from reference TRBV19 and TRBJ2-5): DGGITQSPKYLFRKEGQNVTLSCEQNLNHDAMYWYRQDPGQGLRLIYYSQIVNDFQKGDIAEGYSVSREKKESFPLTVTSAQKNPTAFYLCASSIWDRQETQYFGPGTRLLVL.

This clonotype appeared a few times. J is TRBJ1-3 and V is TRBV6-5; tentatively, D is TRBD1 (5 bases). Between the trimmed V and J ends, which lost 4 bases and 2 bases, there was a span of 12 bases. The germline V gene encodes CDR1 MNHEY and CDR2 SVGAGI. The CDR3 loop spans 15 amino acids. The CDR3: CASSSPQQAGNTIYF. The CDR3 coding sequence is TGTGCCAGCAGTTCTCCTCAACAGGCTGGAAACACCATATATTTT.

In this sample, this clonotype turned up a few times. This chain uses TRBV19 with TRBJ1-4; D is unclear. This CDR3 has 12 amino acids. Per germline, CDR1 LNHDA and CDR2 SQIVND (reference sequence). The V gene lost 3 bases and the J gene lost 8 bases, with 7 bases spanning the gap. The CDR3 sequence is CASSIVGEKLFF. The DNA for the CDR3 is TGTGCCAGTAGTATCGTGGGAGAAAAACTGTTTTTT.

This clonotype occurred a few times. The gene calls are TRBV7-8 and TRBJ2-1, with 12 bases lining up with TRBD2. Germline V gene sequence: CDR1 SGHVS, CDR2 FQNEAQ. J was trimmed by 9 bases and V by 3 bases; bases with no gene match: 18. CDR3 length: 19 amino acids. CDR3 nucleotide sequence: TGTGCCAGCAGCTTGTTACCCGGGACTAGCGGGTCGAACGGCTCTGAGCAGTTCTTC. Amino acid sequence: CASSLLPGTSGSNGSEQFF.

For the CDR3, the DNA is TGTGCCAGCAGCCGGGGACTTCGCGGGTTCCAAGAGACCCAGTACTTC. Its translation: CASSRGLRGFQETQYF. J is TRBJ2-5 and V is TRBV11-2, with D perhaps TRBD2 (6 bases). Looked up from germline, CDR1 is SGHAT and CDR2 is FQNNGV. This CDR3 contains 16 residues. The germline V and J ends were trimmed by 5 bases and 1 base, with 17 bases remaining between them.

This chain links TRBV6-5 with TRBJ2-2; the D gene is possibly TRBD1 (5 bases). V was clipped by 6 bases and J by 6 bases, with 26 bases between them. Germline assignment: CDR1 MNHEY and CDR2 SVGAGI. The CDR3 totals 18 residues. The CDR3 DNA follows: TGTGCCAGCAGGCCTTATAGGACAACCACAAAAAGGCCCGGGGAGCTGTTTTTT. Translated, it gives CASRPYRTTTKRPGELFF.

The chain has TRBV5-1 and TRBJ1-2, with TRBD1 matching 12 bases. Germline CDR1 and CDR2: SGHRS and YFSETQ. V was pared by 2 bases and J by 7 bases, with 9 bases of the junction left unmatched. The CDR3 spans 16 residues. Here the CDR3 reads CASSLYSGTGGVGYTF. The DNA for the CDR3 is TGCGCCAGCAGCTTATACTCCGGGACAGGGGGCGTTGGCTACACCTTC.

This chain links TRBV7-9 with TRBJ1-5; D unclear. This CDR3 contains 13 residues. V lost 4 bases and J lost 3, with 7 bases in between. Germline V gene data show CDR1 as SEHNR and CDR2 as FQNEAQ (reference sequence). DNA of the CDR3: TGTGCCAGCAGCTCCGCGAACAATCAGCCCCAGCATTTT. It encodes CASSSANNQPQHF.

This clonotype was observed a handful of times. The V gene is TRBV4-3, the J gene TRBJ2-1; D possibly corresponds to TRBD2 (7 bases). Germline CDR1 LGHNA, CDR2 YSLEER. The CDR3 consists of 14 residues. Trimming left V 0 bases short and J 8 bases short, with 11 bases between. CDR3 protein: CASSQDRGADEQFF. Here the CDR3 DNA reads TGCGCCAGCAGCCAAGATCGGGGGGCTGATGAGCAGTTCTTC.

This clonotype was detected many times. The chain carries TRBV7-9 and TRBJ1-1, with D uncertain. Trimming took off 1 base at V and 0 bases at J, with 6 bases between the two ends. CDR3 length: 14 residues. Germline loops: CDR1 SEHNR, CDR2 FQNEAQ (reference sequence). The CDR3 spells CASSLGRLNTEAFF. CDR3 DNA: TGTGCCAGCAGCTTAGGACGGCTGAACACTGAAGCTTTCTTT.

The CDR3 loop reads CASSLGSGDYEQYV. CDR3 DNA: TGTGCCAGCAGCTTAGGCTCGGGGGATTACGAGCAGTACGTC. V usage is TRBV7-2 and J usage is TRBJ2-7; a weak D match, TRBD2 (6 bases). CDR3 length: 14 amino acids. Germline V CDR1 and CDR2: SGHTA, FQGNSA. With 1 base removed from V and 4 bases from J, the gap between germline ends came to 11 bases.

This clonotype occurred a few times. This chain joins TRBV10-3 and TRBJ1-1, with D maybe TRBD1 (5 bases). This CDR3 comprises 13 residues. V was shortened by 10 bases and J by 0 bases, with 12 bases between the two germline ends. The germline CDR1 and CDR2 sequences are ENHRY and SYGVKD. In nucleotides, the CDR3 is TGTGCCACTCAGGCAGGGTTGAACACTGAAGCTTTCTTT. Encoded protein: CATQAGLNTEAFF.

The gene calls are TRBV2 and TRBJ2-7; the match to TRBD1 covers 8 bases. The V gene's germline CDR1 is SNHLY and CDR2 FYNNEI. The CDR3 length is 14 residues. The junction had 10 bases not matched to a gene; V was cut back by 10 bases and J by 2 bases. CDR3 residues: CATSTGTGTYEQYF. In DNA, the CDR3 is TGTGCCACATCAACCGGGACAGGAACCTACGAGCAGTACTTC. The variable domain in full, with the rest retrieved from reference TRBV2 and TRBJ2-7, is EPEVTQTPSHQVTQMGQEVILRCVPISNHLYFYWYRQILGQKVEFLVSFYNNEISEKSEIFDDQFSVERPDGSNFTLKIRSTKLEDSAMYFCATSTGTGTYEQYFGPGTRLTVT.

This clonotype was counted a few times. V is TRBV14 and J is TRBJ2-7; D gene uncertain. CDR3 length: 14 amino acids. Trimming stripped 0 bases from V and 2 bases from J, with 8 bases between. The germline V gene encodes CDR1 SGHDN and CDR2 FVKESK. The CDR3 loop reads CASSQDVQTYEQYF. The CDR3 region has the DNA TGTGCCAGCAGCCAAGACGTACAGACCTACGAGCAGTACTTC. The full variable domain, completed using reference TRBV14 and TRBJ2-7, is EAGVTQFPSHSVIEKGQTVTLRCDPISGHDNLYWYRRVMGKEIKFLLHFVKESKQDESGMPNNRFLAERTGGTYSTLKVQPAELEDSGVYFCASSQDVQTYEQYFGPGTRLTVT.

The sample holds a few counts of this clonotype. The rearrangement joins TRBV6-2 or TRBV6-3 to TRBJ2-7; possible D gene TRBD2, 6 bases. The CDR3 extends over 15 amino acids. CDR1 and CDR2 from the germline V gene are MNHEY and SVGEGT. Trimming took off 5 bases at V and 0 bases at J, with 14 bases between the two ends. CDR3 in amino acids: CASSPGGRSSYEQYF. CDR3 nucleotide sequence: TGTGCCAGCAGTCCTGGGGGGAGGAGCTCCTACGAGCAGTACTTC.

This clonotype was observed a few times. This chain connects TRBV5-1 to TRBJ2-7, with 15 positions matching TRBD2. Germline V gene lookup returns CDR1 SGHRS and CDR2 YFSETQ. This CDR3 comprises 16 residues. The V gene end was trimmed by 3 bases and the J gene end by 2 bases; junction bases not matched to a gene: 3. The CDR3 nucleotides are TGCGCCAGCAGCTGGGGACTAGCGGGGGGAACCTACGAGCAGTACTTC. Protein product: CASSWGLAGGTYEQYF.

The chain is built from TRBV12-3 or TRBV12-4 and TRBJ1-1; D call uncertain. CDR3 length: 16 residues. Trimming took 3 bases from V and 7 from J, leaving 21 bases between them. This CDR3 is CASSFYDRGPFLEAFF. CDR3 sequence (DNA): TGTGCCAGCAGTTTTTATGATAGAGGACCGTTCCTTGAAGCTTTCTTT.

The genes are TRBV27 and TRBJ1-1; D is unresolved. The CDR3 length is 14 residues. Germline V gives CDR1 MNHEY, CDR2 SMNVEV (reference sequence). V was trimmed by 3 bases and J by 1 base, leaving 9 bases between them. The CDR3 loop is CASSLAGWNTEAFF. The DNA of the CDR3 is TGTGCCAGCAGTTTGGCAGGATGGAACACTGAAGCTTTCTTT.

This clonotype has a handful of counts. The genes are TRBV28 and TRBJ1-5; D unclear. The CDR3 is made up of 17 amino acids. In germline, CDR1 is MDHEN, CDR2 SYDVKM. Trimming took 2 bases from V and 0 from J, leaving 14 bases between them. The CDR3 here is CASSLSGSLYSNQPQHF. CDR3 bases: TGTGCCAGCAGTTTAAGCGGTTCCCTATATAGCAATCAGCCCCAGCATTTT.

This clonotype was counted a few times. The chain employs TRBV6-5 and TRBJ1-5; the D gene is possibly TRBD1 (6 bases). V shed 5 bases and J shed 5 bases, with 13 bases lying between them. Per the germline V gene, CDR1 is MNHEY and CDR2 is SVGAGI. The CDR3 totals 14 residues. The CDR3 DNA follows: TGTGCCAGCAGTCACGGGACATCAGATCAGCCCCAGCATTTT. Translation: CASSHGTSDQPQHF.

This clonotype was seen at least ten times. The CDR3 reads CASSSALDYEQYV. The CDR3 coding sequence is TGTGCCAGCAGTTCGGCGTTGGACTACGAGCAGTACGTC. The chain joins TRBV28 to TRBJ2-7; D ambiguous. The CDR3 consists of 13 residues. Trimming left V 4 bases short and J 3 bases short, with 10 bases between. Germline V gene data show CDR1 as MDHEN and CDR2 as SYDVKM.

This clonotype was recorded at least ten times. The chain combines TRBV10-3 with TRBJ2-2; 10 nucleotides agree with TRBD2. Germline V gene sequence: CDR1 ENHRY, CDR2 SYGVKD. V gave up 10 bases and J gave up 0 bases; unmatched junction bases: 14. The CDR3 totals 18 residues. CDR3 DNA sequence: TGTGCCACCAGGGGGACTAGCGCGAGTAATACGAACACCGGGGAGCTGTTTTTT. Translating gives CATRGTSASNTNTGELFF.

This clonotype was seen ten or more times. This chain uses TRBV7-2 with TRBJ1-2; no definite D call. CDR1 is SGHTA and CDR2 is FQGNSA in the germline V gene. CDR3 length: 12 residues. Trimming shortened V by 5 bases and J by 5 bases, and 9 bases separated the two germline ends. CDR3 DNA: TGTGCCAGCAGCCAACAACCATATGGCTACACCTTC. Protein sequence: CASSQQPYGYTF.

The chain carries TRBV18 and TRBJ2-7; a weak D match, TRBD1 (5 bases). CDR1 and CDR2 from the germline V gene are KGHSH and LQKENI. Trimming stripped 3 bases from V and 1 base from J, with 7 bases between. CDR3 length: 13 amino acids. The CDR3 sequence is CASSPAGSYEQYV. CDR3 bases: TGTGCCAGCTCACCGGCAGGGTCCTACGAGCAGTACGTC.

The sample holds a few counts of this clonotype. The V gene is TRBV6-2 or TRBV6-3, the J gene TRBJ2-1, with D tentatively TRBD2 (6 bases). The V gene lost 2 bases and the J gene lost 0 bases, with 14 bases spanning the gap. This CDR3 comprises 17 residues. Germline assignment: CDR1 MNHEY and CDR2 SVGEGT. CDR3 protein: CASSYLLAQNSYNEQFF. DNA of the CDR3: TGTGCCAGCAGTTACCTACTAGCTCAGAACTCCTACAATGAGCAGTTCTTC.

The V gene is TRBV12-3 or TRBV12-4, the J gene TRBJ2-3, with a possible D match to TRBD2 (7 bases). Trimming removed 3 bases from V and 2 bases from J, with 15 bases in between. This CDR3 is built from 16 residues. DNA for the CDR3: TGTGCCAGCAGTTTGGGAGGGGGGCCCTACACAGATACGCAGTATTTT. Translated, it gives CASSLGGGPYTDTQYF.

The rearrangement joins TRBV20-1 to TRBJ2-7; D is possibly TRBD1 (6 bases). The length of the CDR3 is 14 residues. CDR1 is DFQATT, CDR2 SNEGSKA, per germline (reference sequence). Trimming removed 1 base from V and 4 bases from J, with 14 bases in between. The CDR3 sequence is CSARGSEGDYEQYV. In nucleotides, the CDR3 is TGCAGTGCTAGAGGTAGCGAGGGGGATTACGAGCAGTACGTC.

A few counts support this clonotype. This rearrangement joins TRBV5-1 to TRBJ1-2; D is possibly TRBD1 (5 bases). Trimming stripped 4 bases from V and 7 bases from J, with 14 bases between. There are 13 residues in the CDR3. In germline, CDR1 is SGHRS, CDR2 YFSETQ. CDR3 DNA sequence: TGCGCCAGCAGCCCGATGGGGGTTGGTGGCTACACCTTC. Protein product: CASSPMGVGGYTF.

The table lists this clonotype with a few counts. The chain recombines TRBV12-3 or TRBV12-4 with TRBJ1-6; no definite D call. The V gene lost 6 bases and the J gene lost 8 bases, with 11 bases spanning the gap. CDR3 size: 13 residues. In nucleotides, the CDR3 is TGTGCCAGCAGCCGAAATCGTGATTCACCCCTCCACTTT. Translated, it gives CASSRNRDSPLHF.